This entry features one T cell receptor beta chain sequence. Its antigen remains unknown. The source of the sample is a study of Tregs in tolerant kidney transplant recipients. Study-wide findings and caveats: The most relevant donor-specific Treg TCRbeta repertoire apparently came from expansion with activated donor B cells. Findings come from small patient numbers and require larger validation. This study did not directly address biological reproducibility.

CD4+CD25+CD127- Tregs, CD4+CD25- non-Tregs, CD4 and CD8 cells were sorted. V dropped 11 bases and J dropped 7 bases, with 23 bases sitting between them. The CDR3 has 14 amino acids. Germline values: CDR1 ENHRY, CDR2 SYGVKD. Some clones are missing from TCRdb's copy, which holds only in-frame ones; the method was immunoSEQ multiplex PCR. The sample records some 65,000 clones, 65% to 85% being singletons. The source material was CD4+ T cells from blood. The TCR comes from a human donor in good health. The V gene is TRBV10-3, the J gene TRBJ1-2; D remains unclear. CDR3 nucleotides: TGTGCCGCGCGGTTGGGTCAGGCGGCGGGTGGCTACACCTTC. This codes for CAARLGQAAGGYTF.